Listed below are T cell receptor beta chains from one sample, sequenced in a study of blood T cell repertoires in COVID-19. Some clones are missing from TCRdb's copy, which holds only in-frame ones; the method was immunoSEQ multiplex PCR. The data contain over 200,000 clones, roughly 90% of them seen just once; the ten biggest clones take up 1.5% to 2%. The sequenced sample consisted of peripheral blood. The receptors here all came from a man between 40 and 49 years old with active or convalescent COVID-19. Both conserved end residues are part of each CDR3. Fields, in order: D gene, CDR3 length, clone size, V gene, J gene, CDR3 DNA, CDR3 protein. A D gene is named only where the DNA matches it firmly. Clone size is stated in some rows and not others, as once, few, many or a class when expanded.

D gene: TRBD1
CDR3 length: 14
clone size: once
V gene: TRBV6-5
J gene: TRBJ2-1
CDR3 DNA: TGTGCCAGCAGGTCGACAGGGGGCGCGTATGAGCAGTTCTTC
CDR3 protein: CASRSTGGAYEQFF

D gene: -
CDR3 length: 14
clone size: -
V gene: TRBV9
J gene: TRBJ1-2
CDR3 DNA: TGTGCCAGCAGCGTAGAGTCCAGGGTAGGGAGCTACACCTTC
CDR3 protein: CASSVESRVGSYTF

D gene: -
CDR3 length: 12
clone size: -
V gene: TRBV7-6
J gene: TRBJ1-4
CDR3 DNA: TGTGCCAGCAGCCCGCAGGGGTTTCAACTGTTTTTT
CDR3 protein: CASSPQGFQLFF

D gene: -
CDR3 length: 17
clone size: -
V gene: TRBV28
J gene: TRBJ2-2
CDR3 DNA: TGTGCCAGCAGTTTTGGATTGGGCCAGGGAGGAGCCGGGGAGCTGTTTTTT
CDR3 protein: CASSFGLGQGGAGELFF

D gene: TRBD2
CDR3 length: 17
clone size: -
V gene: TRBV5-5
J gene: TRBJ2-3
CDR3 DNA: TGTGCCAGCAGCTTTCAAACCGGGACTAGCGGGGGAGGTACGCAGTATTTT
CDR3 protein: CASSFQTGTSGGGTQYF

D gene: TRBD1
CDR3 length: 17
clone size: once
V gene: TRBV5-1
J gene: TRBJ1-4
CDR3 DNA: TGCGCCAGCAGCTTGGCCGGAGGGGGCGGTACTAATGAAAAACTGTTTTTT
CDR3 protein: CASSLAGGGGTNEKLFF

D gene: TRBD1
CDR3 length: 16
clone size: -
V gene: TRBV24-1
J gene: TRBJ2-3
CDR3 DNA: TGTGCCACCAGTGACTATGGACAGGGTCGGGGAGATACGCAGTATTTT
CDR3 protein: CATSDYGQGRGDTQYF

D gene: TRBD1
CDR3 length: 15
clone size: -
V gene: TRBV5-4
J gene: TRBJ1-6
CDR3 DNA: TGTGCCAGCAGCTTGGTGGGACAGAATAATTCACCCCTCCACTTT
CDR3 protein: CASSLVGQNNSPLHF

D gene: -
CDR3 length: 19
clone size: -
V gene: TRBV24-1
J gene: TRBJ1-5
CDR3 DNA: TGTGCCACCAGTGATTTGTCCGCGAAGCCAGGGGTTCGCAATCAGCCCCAGCATTTT
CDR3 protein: CATSDLSAKPGVRNQPQHF

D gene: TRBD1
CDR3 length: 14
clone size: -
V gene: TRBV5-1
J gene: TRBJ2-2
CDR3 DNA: TGCGCCAGCAGCCCGGGACAGGTGGACGGGGAGCTGTTTTTT
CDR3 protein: CASSPGQVDGELFF

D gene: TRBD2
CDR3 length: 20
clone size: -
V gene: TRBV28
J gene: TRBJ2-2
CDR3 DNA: TGTGCCACCTCCGACTTACAACTCCCGAATCTAGCGGGAAGGGTCGGGGAGCTGTTTTTT
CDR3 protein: CATSDLQLPNLAGRVGELFF

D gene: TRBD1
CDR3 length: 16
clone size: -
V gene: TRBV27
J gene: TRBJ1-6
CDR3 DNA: TGTGCCAGCAGTTTATCCAGGGGGCTCGATAATTCACCCCTCCACTTT
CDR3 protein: CASSLSRGLDNSPLHF

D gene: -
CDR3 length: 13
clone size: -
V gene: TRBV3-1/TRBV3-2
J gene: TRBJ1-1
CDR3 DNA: TGTGCCAGCAGCCAAGAACGAGCGAGGAAAGCTTTCTTT
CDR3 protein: CASSQERARKAFF

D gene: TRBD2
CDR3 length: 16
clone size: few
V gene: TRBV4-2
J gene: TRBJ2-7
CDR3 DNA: TGTGCCAGCAGCCACCTAACCGGGACTAGCCCCTACGAGCAGTACTTC
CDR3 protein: CASSHLTGTSPYEQYF

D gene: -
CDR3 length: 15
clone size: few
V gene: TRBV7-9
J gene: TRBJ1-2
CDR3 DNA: TGTGCCAGCAGTAGAACAGGCGGGGTAGGCTATGGCTACACCTTC
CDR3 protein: CASSRTGGVGYGYTF

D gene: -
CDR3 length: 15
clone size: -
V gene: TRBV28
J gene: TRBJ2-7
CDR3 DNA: TGTGCCAGCAGTACGCCCTCGACAGGCGTCTACGAGCAGTACTTC
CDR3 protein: CASSTPSTGVYEQYF

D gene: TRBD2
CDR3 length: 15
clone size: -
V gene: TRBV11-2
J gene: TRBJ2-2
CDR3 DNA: TGTGCCAGCAGCTTCCGACTAGCACCCGGCGGGGAGCTGTTTTTT
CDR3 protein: CASSFRLAPGGELFF

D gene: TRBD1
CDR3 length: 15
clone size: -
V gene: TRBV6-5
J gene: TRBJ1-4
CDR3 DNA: TGTGCCAGCAGTTATGGAGGGGGCATAGATGAAAAACTGTTTTTT
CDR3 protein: CASSYGGGIDEKLFF

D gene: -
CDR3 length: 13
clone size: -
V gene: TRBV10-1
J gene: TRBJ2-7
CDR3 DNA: TGCGCCAGCAGTGAGGGACAGCACTACGAGCAGTACTTC
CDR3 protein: CASSEGQHYEQYF

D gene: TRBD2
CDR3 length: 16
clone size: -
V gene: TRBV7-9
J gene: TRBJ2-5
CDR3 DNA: TGTGCCAGCAGCCTCGGACTAGCGGGAACCCAAGAGACCCAGTACTTC
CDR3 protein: CASSLGLAGTQETQYF

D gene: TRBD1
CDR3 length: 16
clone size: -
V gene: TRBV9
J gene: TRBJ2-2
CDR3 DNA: TGTGCCAGCAGCGTCGGACAGGGGTGGGACACCGGGGAGCTGTTTTTT
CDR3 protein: CASSVGQGWDTGELFF

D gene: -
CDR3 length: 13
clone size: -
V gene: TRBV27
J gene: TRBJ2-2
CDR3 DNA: TGTGCCAGCAGTTTTCTGAGGACCGGGGAGCTGTTTTTT
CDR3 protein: CASSFLRTGELFF

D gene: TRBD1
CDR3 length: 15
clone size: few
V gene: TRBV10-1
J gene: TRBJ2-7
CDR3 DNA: TGCGCCAGCTCTCACGCCGGGACAGGAGCCTACGAGCAGTACTTC
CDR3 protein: CASSHAGTGAYEQYF

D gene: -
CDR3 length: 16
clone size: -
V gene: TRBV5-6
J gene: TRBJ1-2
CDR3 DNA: TGTGCCAGCACCTCATCCGGGACACTTTCCCTCTATGGCTACACCTTC
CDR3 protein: CASTSSGTLSLYGYTF

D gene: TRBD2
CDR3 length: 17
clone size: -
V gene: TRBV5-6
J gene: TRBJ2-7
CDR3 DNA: TGTGCCAGCAGCTTTTTGACTAGCGGGAGCCTCGCCTACAAGCAGTACTTC
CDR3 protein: CASSFLTSGSLAYKQYF